Here is one T cell receptor beta chain with its context. The antigen remains unidentified. V was pared by 4 bases and J by 3 bases, with 5 bases of the junction left unmatched. CDR1 is LNHDA and CDR2 is SQIVND in the germline V gene (reference sequence). This CDR3 is 15 amino acids long. These data are taken from a study of cytomegalovirus exposure and HLA in healthy donors. The PCR ran on 60 Vbeta and 13 Jbeta primers. Produced via immunoSEQ multiplex PCR; TCRdb's table is partial and in-frame only. Found here are around 140,000 clones; the top ten clones hold about 1.4%. General observations from the study: Reportedly, cytomegalovirus status was diagnosed with high sensitivity and specificity. TRBV6-2, TRBV6-3 and other indistinguishable V segments were excluded. According to an earlier analysis, most TCR beta V segments yielded productive rearrangements about 90% or about 30% of the time.

The rearrangement joins TRBV19 to TRBJ2-2; 7 bases are shared with TRBD1. The material sequenced was PBMCs. The receptor's source is a woman in her thirties or forties in good health and CMV-seronegative. CDR3 residues: CASSTLTGYTGELFF. The CDR3 bases are TGTGCCAGTAGTACCCTGACAGGGTACACCGGGGAGCTGTTTTTT.